This T cell receptor (beta chain) is drawn from a study of T cell changes during pregnancy in multiple sclerosis. The table came from immunoSEQ multiplex PCR; TCRdb's copy has only in-frame clones and leaves some out. The data hold 45,000 to 50,000 clones, with roughly nine tenths observed a single time. The sequences come from CD4+ T cells from peripheral blood mononuclear cells, collected in the second trimester of pregnancy. The origin of this receptor is a female donor in good health, enrolled as a control in a pregnancy study.

CDR3 bases: TGTGCCAGCAGCCCACGGGAGGGGCTCTGGGAGCAGTTCTTC. Residues: CASSPREGLWEQFF. The J gene is TRBJ2-1, the V gene TRBV7-8, with 8 bases identical to TRBD2. CDR3 length: 14 amino acids. The V segment lost 5 bases and the J segment 10 bases; nucleotides outside the gene matches: 10. Germline CDR1 reads SGHVS; CDR2 reads FQNEAQ. Combining the CDR3 with reference TRBV7-8 and TRBJ2-1 gives the whole variable domain GAGVSQSPRYKVAKRGQDVALRCDPISGHVSLFWYQQALGQGPEFLTYFQNEAQLDKSGLPSDRFFAERPEGSVSTLKIQRTQQEDSAVYLCASSPREGLWEQFFGPGTRLTVL.